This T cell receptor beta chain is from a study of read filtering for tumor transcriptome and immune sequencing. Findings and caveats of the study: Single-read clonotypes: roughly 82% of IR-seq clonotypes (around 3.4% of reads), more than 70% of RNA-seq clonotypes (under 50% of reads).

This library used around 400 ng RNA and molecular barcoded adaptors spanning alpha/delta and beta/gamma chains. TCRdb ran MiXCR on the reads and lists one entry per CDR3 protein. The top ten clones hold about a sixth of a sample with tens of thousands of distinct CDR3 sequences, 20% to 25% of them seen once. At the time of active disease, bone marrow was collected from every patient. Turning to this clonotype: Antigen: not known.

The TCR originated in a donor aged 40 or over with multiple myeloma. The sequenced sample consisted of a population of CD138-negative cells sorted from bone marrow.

CDR3 amino acids: CASSSRIAGTDTQYF. The CDR3 nucleotides read TGTGCCAGCAGTTCCAGGATAGCGGGCACAGATACGCAGTATTTT. J is TRBJ2-3 and V is TRBV6-4, with D perhaps TRBD2 (6 bases). The CDR3 length is 15 residues. The germline V and J ends were trimmed by 5 bases and 1 base, with 13 bases remaining between them. CDR1 is MRHNA, CDR2 SNTAGT, per germline.